The 15 T cell receptor beta chains given below trace back to one sample, sequenced in a study of T cell clones after liver transplantation. Some clones are missing from TCRdb's copy, which holds only in-frame ones; the method was immunoSEQ multiplex PCR. The table includes 68,000 or so clones, 90% to 95% detected once. Specimen: CD4+ T cells from blood, collected less than 27 months after liver transplant. The receptors were gathered from a human patient who received a liver transplant. Certain T cells may be donor cells from the graft.

The chain combines TRBV2 with TRBJ2-7; D possibly uses TRBD1 or TRBD2 (7 bases each). Germline V gene sequence: CDR1 SNHLY, CDR2 FYNNEI. The V end lost 4 bases, the J end lost 6 bases, and 13 bases lay between the germline ends. CDR3 length equals 13 residues. This CDR3 reads CASSVPRGGEQYF. The DNA of the CDR3 is TGTGCCAGCAGTGTCCCCAGGGGGGGCGAGCAGTACTTC.

The CDR3 nucleotides read TGTGCCAGCAGCCCTGGGCAGACTAGCGGACAACAAGAGACCCAGTACTTC. Protein product: CASSPGQTSGQQETQYF. V is TRBV7-9 and J is TRBJ2-5; TRBD2 matches 9 bases. The CDR3 sequence is 17 residues long. CDR1 is SEHNR and CDR2 is FQNEAQ in the germline V gene (reference sequence). V lost 5 bases and J lost 2; bases outside the gene matches: 12.

The CDR3 spells CAISVKGGSTEAFF. The CDR3 DNA reads as TGTGCCATCAGTGTAAAGGGGGGGAGCACTGAAGCTTTCTTT. The chain carries TRBV10-3 and TRBJ1-1; D is possibly TRBD1 (6 bases). V was cut by 4 bases and J by 4 bases, with 13 bases left in between. The CDR3 has 14 amino acids. Germline V gene sequence: CDR1 ENHRY, CDR2 SYGVKD.

The rearrangement uses TRBV19 and TRBJ2-5; unclear D gene. The CDR3 is 12 amino acids. The ends were cut back, 2 bases at V and 4 bases at J, with 5 bases in the middle. Looked up from germline, CDR1 is LNHDA and CDR2 is SQIVND (reference sequence). CDR3 residues: CASSIPAETQYF. The CDR3 DNA sequence: TGTGCCAGTAGTATACCAGCAGAGACCCAGTACTTC.

The chain recombines TRBV28 with TRBJ2-7; perhaps D is TRBD1 or TRBD2 (5 bases each). V was trimmed by 3 bases and J by 5 bases, leaving 14 bases between them. The CDR3 is 14 amino acids. Germline CDR1 reads MDHEN; CDR2 reads SYDVKM. CDR3 loop: CASSLGRPLHEQYF. The CDR3, as DNA: TGTGCCAGCAGTTTGGGACGCCCTCTGCACGAGCAGTACTTC.

This chain uses TRBV10-2 with TRBJ2-1; 10 bases line up with TRBD2. This CDR3 region has 14 residues. With V trimmed by 6 bases and J by 6 bases, 5 bases remained unmatched. Germline assignment: CDR1 WSHSY and CDR2 SAAADI. This CDR3 is CASRPGLATNEQFF. As DNA, the CDR3 is TGCGCCAGCAGGCCGGGACTAGCGACCAATGAGCAGTTCTTC.

This clone appeared once. J is TRBJ2-3 and V is TRBV5-1, with 8 bases fitting TRBD2. The V segment lost 1 base and the J segment 0 bases; nucleotides outside the gene matches: 7. Germline assignment: CDR1 SGHRS and CDR2 YFSETQ. The CDR3 length is 17 residues. CDR3 sequence: CASSLHRLATSTDTQYF. CDR3 nucleotide sequence: TGCGCCAGCAGCTTGCACCGACTAGCGACTAGCACAGATACGCAGTATTTT.

V is TRBV7-3 and J is TRBJ1-4, with 7 bases matching TRBD1. The CDR3 is 15 residues long. Losses at the gene ends were 5 bases for V and 0 bases for J; bases not matched to a gene: 3. CDR1 and CDR2 from the germline V gene are SGHTA and FQGTGA. The CDR3 region has the DNA TGTGCCAGCAGCCCCACAGGGGCAACTAATGAAAAACTGTTTTTT. Translation gives CASSPTGATNEKLFF.

The rearrangement links TRBV6-5 to TRBJ2-7, with a tentative D call TRBD2 (6 bases). Germline loops: CDR1 MNHEY, CDR2 SVGAGI. This CDR3 has 11 amino acids. Trimming shortened V by 5 bases and J by 4 bases, and 6 bases separated the two germline ends. The CDR3 DNA sequence: TGTGCCAGCAGTGGGACTTACGAGCAGTACTTC. Translating gives CASSGTYEQYF.

The chain's CDR3 is CASSIVDTDTQYF. CDR3 nucleotide sequence: TGTGCCAGTAGTATCGTTGACACAGATACGCAGTATTTT. The rearrangement uses TRBV19 and TRBJ2-3; D is unclear. CDR3 size: 13 residues. The germline gives CDR1 LNHDA, CDR2 SQIVND (reference sequence). The ends were cut back, 3 bases at V and 2 bases at J, with 6 bases in the middle.

V and J are TRBV5-1 and TRBJ2-2; D remains unclear. CDR1 is SGHRS, CDR2 YFSETQ, per germline. This CDR3 comprises 15 residues. Trimming removed 0 bases from V and 2 bases from J, with 8 bases in between. The CDR3 DNA sequence: TGCGCCAGCAGCTTGGACAGCTACAACACCGGGGAGCTGTTTTTT. Its protein product is CASSLDSYNTGELFF.

The rearrangement links TRBV5-1 to TRBJ2-3; TRBD1 is a possible D gene (7 bases). Germline assignment: CDR1 SGHRS and CDR2 YFSETQ. V was shortened by 0 bases and J by 3 bases, with 20 bases between the two germline ends. The CDR3 has 18 amino acids. The CDR3 region has the DNA TGCGCCAGCAGCTTGGCCGTTATTGGAGGGGGCACGACAGATACGCAGTATTTT. It codes for CASSLAVIGGGTTDTQYF.

This CDR3 is CASGPGGNRYEQYF. The CDR3 coding sequence is TGTGCCAGCGGGCCGGGGGGAAACAGATACGAGCAGTACTTC. The rearrangement joins TRBV6-5 to TRBJ2-7; 7 nucleotides agree with TRBD2. The V gene end was trimmed by 8 bases and the J gene end by 4 bases; junction bases not matched to a gene: 11. Germline values: CDR1 MNHEY, CDR2 SVGAGI. This CDR3 comprises 14 residues.

The chain joins TRBV7-3 to TRBJ1-1; no definite D call. CDR3 length: 13 amino acids. V lost 5 bases and J lost 9, with 16 bases in between. Germline V gives CDR1 SGHTA, CDR2 FQGTGA. The CDR3 loop reads CASSPGGNGKAFF. The CDR3 DNA is TGTGCCAGCAGCCCTGGCGGGAATGGAAAAGCTTTCTTT. Together with reference TRBV7-3 and TRBJ1-1, the CDR3 gives the full variable domain: GAGVSQTPSNKVTEKGKYVELRCDPISGHTALYWYRQSLGQGPEFLIYFQGTGAADDSGLPNDRFFAVRPEGSVSTLKIQRTERGDSAVYLCASSPGGNGKAFFGQGTRLTVV.

This chain uses TRBV6-1 with TRBJ2-2; TRBD1 agrees at 9 bases. This CDR3 region has 13 residues. J lost 6 bases, V lost 7 bases, and 3 bases had no gene match. In germline, CDR1 is MNHNS, CDR2 SASEGT. Written as DNA, the CDR3 is TGTGCCAGCACCGGGACAGGGTCCGGGGAGCTGTTTTTT. The encoded protein is CASTGTGSGELFF.